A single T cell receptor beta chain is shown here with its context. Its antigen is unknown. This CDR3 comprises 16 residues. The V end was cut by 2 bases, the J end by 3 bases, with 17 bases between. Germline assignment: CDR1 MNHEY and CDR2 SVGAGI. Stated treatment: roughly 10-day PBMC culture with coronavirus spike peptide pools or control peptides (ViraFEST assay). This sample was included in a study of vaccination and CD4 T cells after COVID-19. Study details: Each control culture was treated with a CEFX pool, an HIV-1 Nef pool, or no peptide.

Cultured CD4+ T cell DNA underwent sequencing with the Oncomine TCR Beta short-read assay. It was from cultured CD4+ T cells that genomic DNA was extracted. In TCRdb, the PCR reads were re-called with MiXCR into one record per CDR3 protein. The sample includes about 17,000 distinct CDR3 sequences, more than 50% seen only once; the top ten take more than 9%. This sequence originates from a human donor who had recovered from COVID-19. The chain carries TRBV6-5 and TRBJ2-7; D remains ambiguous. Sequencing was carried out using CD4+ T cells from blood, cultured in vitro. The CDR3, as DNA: TGTGCCAGCAGTTACACCCGTGCAACTCTCGGCTACGAGCAGTACTTC. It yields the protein CASSYTRATLGYEQYF.